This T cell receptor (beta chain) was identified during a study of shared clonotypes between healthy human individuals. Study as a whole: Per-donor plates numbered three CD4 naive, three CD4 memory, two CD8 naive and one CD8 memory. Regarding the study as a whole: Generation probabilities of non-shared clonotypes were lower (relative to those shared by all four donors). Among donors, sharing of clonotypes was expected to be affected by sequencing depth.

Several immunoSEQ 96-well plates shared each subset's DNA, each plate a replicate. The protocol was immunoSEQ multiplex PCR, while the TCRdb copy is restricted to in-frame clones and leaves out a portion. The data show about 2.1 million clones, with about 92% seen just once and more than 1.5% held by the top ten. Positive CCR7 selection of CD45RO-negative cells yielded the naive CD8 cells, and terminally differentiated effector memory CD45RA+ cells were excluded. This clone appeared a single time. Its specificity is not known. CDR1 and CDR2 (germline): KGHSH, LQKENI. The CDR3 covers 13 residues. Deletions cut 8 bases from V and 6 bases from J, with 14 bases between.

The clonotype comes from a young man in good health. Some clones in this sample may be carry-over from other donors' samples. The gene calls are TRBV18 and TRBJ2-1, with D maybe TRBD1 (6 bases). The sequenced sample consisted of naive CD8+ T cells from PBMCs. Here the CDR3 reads CASARGGGNEQFF. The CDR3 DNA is TGTGCCAGCGCGCGAGGGGGTGGCAATGAGCAGTTCTTC.